Presented here are 16 T cell receptor beta chains from one specimen sequenced in a study of blood T cell repertoires in COVID-19. The method was immunoSEQ multiplex PCR; TCRdb's version includes in-frame clones alone and lacks a portion of them. The table records 150,000 to 170,000 clones, around 84% of them present only once. The specimen sequenced was PBMCs or T cells enriched from blood (not recorded which). These TCRs come from a man aged 50 or older who had recovered from COVID-19.

This clone has a single count. This chain connects TRBV6-1 to TRBJ1-3, with D unclear. Germline V gives CDR1 MNHNS, CDR2 SASEGT. The CDR3 extends over 16 amino acids. Trimming pared 0 bases from V and 2 bases from J, leaving 11 bases between. CDR3 sequence reads: CASSEAAWSPGNTIYF. Written as DNA, the CDR3 is TGTGCCAGCAGTGAAGCAGCTTGGAGCCCTGGAAACACCATATATTTT.

The genes are TRBV5-6 and TRBJ1-4, with D perhaps TRBD1 (6 bases). The CDR3 spans 15 residues. V lost 4 bases, J lost 4 bases, and 14 bases lay in between. Per the germline V gene, CDR1 is SGHDT and CDR2 is YYEEEE. CDR3 sequence reads: CASSPRDNLNEKLFF. The CDR3 DNA is TGTGCCAGCAGCCCCCGGGACAATCTTAATGAAAAACTGTTTTTT.

The chain combines TRBV3-1 (or the pseudogene TRBV3-2) with TRBJ1-1; D not resolved. The CDR3 contains 14 residues. V was pared by 5 bases and J by 6 bases, with 16 bases between. CDR1 is LGHDT, CDR2 YNNKEL, per germline (reference sequence). This chain's CDR3 is CASSRSGRRSEAFF. CDR3 coding DNA: TGTGCCAGCAGCAGGTCCGGACGGAGGTCTGAAGCTTTCTTT.

Worth noting for this clone: Within the sample, other DNA sequences also encode this same CDR3. The chain is built from TRBV18 and TRBJ2-7; 12 nucleotides line up with TRBD2. Germline CDR1 is KGHSH and CDR2 is LQKENI. This CDR3 is built from 14 residues. Trimming at V came to 3 bases and at J to 3 bases, leaving 0 bases not matched to a gene. The CDR3 DNA reads as TGTGCCAGCTCACCGACTAGCGGGGGCTACGAGCAGTACTTC. It encodes CASSPTSGGYEQYF.

This clone was observed once. The chain couples TRBV18 to TRBJ1-1; D perhaps matches TRBD1 (5 bases). Looked up from germline, CDR1 is KGHSH and CDR2 is LQKENI. This CDR3 comprises 14 residues. With 4 bases removed from V and 4 bases from J, the gap between germline ends came to 13 bases. Here the CDR3 DNA reads TGTGCCAGCTCACGGGGAGGGGAAGGCACTGAAGCTTTCTTT. Protein sequence: CASSRGGEGTEAFF.

The chain uses TRBV2 and TRBJ2-7; no reliable D call. V shed 6 bases and J shed 3 bases, with 6 bases lying between them. Germline lookup yields CDR1 SNHLY and CDR2 FYNNEI. The CDR3 loop spans 11 amino acids. CDR3: CASRQIYEQYF. The CDR3 DNA follows: TGTGCCAGCAGGCAGATCTACGAGCAGTACTTC.

The genes are TRBV29-1 and TRBJ2-3; D call uncertain. This CDR3 has 13 amino acids. Germline V gene lookup returns CDR1 SQVTM and CDR2 ANQGSEA. Trimming took off 4 bases at V and 2 bases at J, with 10 bases between the two ends. The CDR3 sequence: CSVGAPLTDTQYF. CDR3 DNA: TGCAGCGTTGGGGCACCTCTCACAGATACGCAGTATTTT.

This chain links TRBV4-1 with TRBJ2-5; 8 bases match TRBD2. The CDR3 covers 13 residues. From germline, CDR1 is MGHRA and CDR2 YSYEKL. After removal of 8 bases from V and 4 bases from J, the junction contained 6 bases not matched to a gene. The chain's CDR3 is CASSRGGVETQYF. As DNA, the CDR3 is TGCGCCAGCTCCCGGGGGGGCGTAGAGACCCAGTACTTC.

This clone has just a few counts. The V gene is TRBV5-1, the J gene TRBJ1-3; D might be TRBD1 (6 bases). Germline V gene sequence: CDR1 SGHRS, CDR2 YFSETQ. V lost 5 bases and J 4 bases, leaving 16 bases between the germline ends. The CDR3 is 15 amino acids. The DNA for the CDR3 is TGCGCCAGCAGTTATTACACAGGGCCAGGAAACACCATATATTTT. It translates to CASSYYTGPGNTIYF.

V is TRBV10-3 and J is TRBJ2-6; D unclear. V shed 0 bases and J shed 1 base, with 7 bases lying between them. CDR1 is ENHRY, CDR2 SYGVKD, per germline. CDR3 length: 16 residues. The CDR3 spells CAISESWSSGANVLTF. The CDR3 DNA sequence: TGTGCCATCAGTGAGTCCTGGAGTTCTGGGGCCAACGTCCTGACTTTC.

This clone has just a few counts. The chain joins TRBV7-3 to TRBJ2-7, with 8 nucleotides matching TRBD1. Germline V gene data show CDR1 as SGHTA and CDR2 as FQGTGA. With V trimmed by 5 bases and J by 7 bases, 7 bases remained unmatched. This CDR3 region has 13 residues. This chain's CDR3 is CASSADRVEEQYF. The CDR3 region has the DNA TGTGCCAGCAGCGCGGACAGGGTCGAAGAGCAGTACTTC. The whole variable domain, filled in from reference TRBV7-3 and TRBJ2-7, reads GAGVSQTPSNKVTEKGKYVELRCDPISGHTALYWYRQSLGQGPEFLIYFQGTGAADDSGLPNDRFFAVRPEGSVSTLKIQRTERGDSAVYLCASSADRVEEQYFGPGTRLTVT.

V gene TRBV6-6 combines with J gene TRBJ2-7; TRBD2 matches at 9 bases. The CDR3 consists of 14 residues. After removal of 6 bases from V and 3 bases from J, the junction contained 6 bases not matched to a gene. Germline V CDR1 and CDR2: MNHNY, SVGAGI (reference sequence). Written as DNA, the CDR3 is TGTGCCAGCAGCGCCCCGCGGGGGGGCTACGAGCAGTACTTC. Translation gives CASSAPRGGYEQYF.

CDR3 nucleotides: TGTGCAGTCATCGGACTAGCGGGGGGGACCCAGTACTTC. Amino acids: CAVIGLAGGTQYF. This chain joins TRBV5-4 and TRBJ2-5; 14 bases line up with TRBD2. This CDR3 is 13 amino acids long. Per the germline V gene, CDR1 is SGHNT and CDR2 is YYREEE (reference sequence).

The V gene is TRBV7-2, the J gene TRBJ1-4; 10 nucleotides align to TRBD1. CDR3 length equals 15 residues. V was pared by 5 bases and J by 3 bases, with 3 bases of the junction left unmatched. Germline CDR1 reads SGHTA; CDR2 reads FQGNSA. The CDR3 nucleotides read TGTGCCAGCAGCATTGACAGGGGGCCTAATGAAAAACTGTTTTTT. This translates into CASSIDRGPNEKLFF.

The chain has TRBV27 and TRBJ1-2; maybe TRBD1 (5 bases). The CDR3 spans 15 residues. The germline gives CDR1 MNHEY, CDR2 SMNVEV (reference sequence). Trimming took 5 bases from V and 1 from J, leaving 14 bases between them. The DNA for the CDR3 is TGTGCCAGCAGTCCCGAGCGGGGGTATAACTATGGCTACACCTTC. Translation gives CASSPERGYNYGYTF.

The CDR3 region has the DNA TGTGCCAGCAGTTGGGGGACAGAAAACAATGAGCAGTTCTTC. Encoded protein: CASSWGTENNEQFF. The rearrangement joins TRBV9 to TRBJ2-1; 7 nucleotides agree with TRBD1. J was trimmed by 5 bases and V by 5 bases; bases with no gene match: 7. This CDR3 is built from 14 residues. In germline, CDR1 is SGDLS, CDR2 YYNGEE.